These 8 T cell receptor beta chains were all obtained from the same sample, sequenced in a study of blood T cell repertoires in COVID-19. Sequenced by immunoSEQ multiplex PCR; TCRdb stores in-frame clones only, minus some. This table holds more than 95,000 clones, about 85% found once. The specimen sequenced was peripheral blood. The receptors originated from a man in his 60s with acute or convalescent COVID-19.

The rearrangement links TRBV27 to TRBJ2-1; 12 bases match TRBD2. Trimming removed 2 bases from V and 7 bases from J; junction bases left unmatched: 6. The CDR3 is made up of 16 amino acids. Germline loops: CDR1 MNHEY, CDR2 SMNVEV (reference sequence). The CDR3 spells CASSLEWLAGGNEQFF. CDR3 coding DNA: TGTGCCAGCAGTTTAGAGTGGCTAGCGGGGGGGAATGAGCAGTTCTTC.

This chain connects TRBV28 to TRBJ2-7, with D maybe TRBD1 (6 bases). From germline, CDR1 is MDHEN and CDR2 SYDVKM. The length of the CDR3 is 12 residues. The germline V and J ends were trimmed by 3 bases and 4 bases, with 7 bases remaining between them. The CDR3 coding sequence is TGTGCCAGCAGTTTCGACAGGTACGAGCAGTACTTC. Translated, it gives CASSFDRYEQYF.

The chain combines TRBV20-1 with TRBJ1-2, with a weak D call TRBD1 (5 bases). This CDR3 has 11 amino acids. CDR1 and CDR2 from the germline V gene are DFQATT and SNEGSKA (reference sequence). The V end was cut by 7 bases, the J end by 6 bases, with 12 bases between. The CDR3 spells CSGRGVDGYTF. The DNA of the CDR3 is TGCAGTGGGAGGGGCGTGGATGGCTACACCTTC.

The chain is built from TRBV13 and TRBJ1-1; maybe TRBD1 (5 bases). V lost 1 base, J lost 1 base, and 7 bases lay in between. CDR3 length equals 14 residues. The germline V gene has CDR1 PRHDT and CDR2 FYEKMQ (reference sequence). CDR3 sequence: CASSLARGNTEAFF. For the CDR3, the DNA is TGTGCCAGCAGCTTAGCTAGGGGGAACACTGAAGCTTTCTTT.

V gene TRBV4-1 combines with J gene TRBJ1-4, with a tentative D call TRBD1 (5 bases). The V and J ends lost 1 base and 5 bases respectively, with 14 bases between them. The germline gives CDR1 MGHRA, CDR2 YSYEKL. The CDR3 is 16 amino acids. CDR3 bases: TGCGCCAGCAGCCAAGGGCTCCGACAGCTGAATGAAAAACTGTTTTTT. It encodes CASSQGLRQLNEKLFF.

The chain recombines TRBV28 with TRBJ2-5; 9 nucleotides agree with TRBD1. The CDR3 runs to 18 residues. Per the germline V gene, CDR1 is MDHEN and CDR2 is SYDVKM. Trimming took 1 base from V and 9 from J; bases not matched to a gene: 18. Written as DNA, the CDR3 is TGTGCCAGCAGTTTATTCTCCCCATTTCGGACAGGGGATCGGGCCCAGTACTTC. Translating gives CASSLFSPFRTGDRAQYF.

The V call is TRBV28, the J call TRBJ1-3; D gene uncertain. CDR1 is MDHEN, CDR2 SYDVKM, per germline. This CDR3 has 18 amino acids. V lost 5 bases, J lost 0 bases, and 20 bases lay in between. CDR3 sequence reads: CASSSRGGSFNSGNTIYF. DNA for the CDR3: TGTGCCAGCAGTAGTCGCGGAGGCAGTTTTAACTCTGGAAACACCATATATTTT.

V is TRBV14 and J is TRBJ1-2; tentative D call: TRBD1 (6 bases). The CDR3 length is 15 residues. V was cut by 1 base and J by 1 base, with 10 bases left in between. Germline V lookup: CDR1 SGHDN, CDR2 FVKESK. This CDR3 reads CASSQGGQGNYGYTF. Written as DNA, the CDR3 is TGTGCCAGCAGCCAAGGGGGGCAGGGTAACTATGGCTACACCTTC.